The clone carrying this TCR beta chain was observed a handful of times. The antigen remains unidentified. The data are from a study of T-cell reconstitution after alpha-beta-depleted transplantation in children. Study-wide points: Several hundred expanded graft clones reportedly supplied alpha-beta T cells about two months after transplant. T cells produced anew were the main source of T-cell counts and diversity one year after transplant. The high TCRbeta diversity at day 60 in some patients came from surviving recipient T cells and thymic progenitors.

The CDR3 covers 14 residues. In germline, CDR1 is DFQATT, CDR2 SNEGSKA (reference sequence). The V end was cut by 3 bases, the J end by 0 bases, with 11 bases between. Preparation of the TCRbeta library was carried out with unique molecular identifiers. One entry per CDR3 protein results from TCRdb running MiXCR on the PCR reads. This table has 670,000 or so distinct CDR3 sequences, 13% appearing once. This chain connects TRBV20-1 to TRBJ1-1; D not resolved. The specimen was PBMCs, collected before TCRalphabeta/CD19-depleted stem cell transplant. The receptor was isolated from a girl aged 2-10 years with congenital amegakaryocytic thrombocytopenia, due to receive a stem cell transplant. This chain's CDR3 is CSASTGPLNTEAFF. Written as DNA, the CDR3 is TGCAGTGCTAGCACCGGGCCCCTGAACACTGAAGCTTTCTTT.